This TCR beta chain was profiled in a study of blood T cell repertoires in COVID-19. The wider study: In each case, the material was cDNA or gDNA derived from T cells, B-cell-depleted T cells, or PBMCs.

The V gene's germline CDR1 is LNHDA and CDR2 SQIVND (reference sequence). The CDR3 spans 16 residues. The ends were cut back, 4 bases at V and 8 bases at J, with 20 bases in the middle. In the original workflow: By means of reference gene primer amplification, nucleated cell counts were estimated. Some clones are missing from TCRdb's copy, which holds only in-frame ones; the method was immunoSEQ multiplex PCR. V and J calls and clone size come straight from that table; D and trimming were deduced from the DNA. The sample has roughly 170,000 clones, approximately 87% seen once. The TCR originated in a man between 65 and 85 years old with active or convalescent COVID-19. The sample was peripheral blood. The chain employs TRBV19 and TRBJ1-4, with D perhaps matching TRBD1 (5 bases). The CDR3 reads CASSKAPGLTTEKLFF. Written as DNA, the CDR3 is TGTGCCAGTAGTAAGGCTCCGGGACTGACGACCGAAAAACTGTTTTTT.